The 18 T cell receptor beta chains below were found in one sample sequenced in a study of CD8 T cells in Susac syndrome. With random hexamers, 0.5 to 1 ug RNA was reverse transcribed. MiXCR, applied by TCRdb to the immunoSEQ multiplex PCR reads, yields one record per CDR3 protein. The data hold 170,000 or so distinct CDR3 sequences, with about 95% observed a single time. Sequenced material: CD8+ T cells from PBMCs. The receptors come from a human donor with multiple sclerosis.

This chain uses TRBV29-1 with TRBJ1-2; possibly TRBD1 for D (5 bases). V lost 5 bases, J lost 6 bases, and 22 bases lay in between. Germline CDR1 is SQVTM and CDR2 is ANQGSEA. The CDR3 runs to 15 residues. The CDR3 nucleotides read TGCAGCGTTACCGGGACTACCTTTACCGGGGATGGCTACACCTTC. Residues: CSVTGTTFTGDGYTF. Combining the CDR3 with reference TRBV29-1 and TRBJ1-2 gives the whole variable domain SAVISQKPSRDICQRGTSLTIQCQVDSQVTMMFWYRQQPGQSLTLIATANQGSEATYESGFVIDKFPISRPNLTFSTLTVSNMSPEDSSIYLCSVTGTTFTGDGYTFGSGTRLTVV.

The chain uses TRBV27 and TRBJ2-1; TRBD2 matches 10 bases. Germline assignment: CDR1 MNHEY and CDR2 SMNVEV (reference sequence). V gave up 4 bases and J gave up 2 bases; unmatched junction bases: 8. CDR3 size: 17 residues. CDR3 nucleotides: TGTGCCAGCAGTTGGCCCGAAGCGGGGGGGACCTACAATGAGCAGTTCTTC. Protein product: CASSWPEAGGTYNEQFF.

Worth noting for this clonotype: Relative to the germline gene, one junction end is altered; a read error may explain this. DNA for the CDR3: TGTGCCAGCAGCCTAGGAGTGGCCCAGTACTTC. It is translated as CASSLGVAQYF. J is TRBJ2-5 and V is TRBV13; D is undetermined. The germline gives CDR1 PRHDT, CDR2 FYEKMQ (reference sequence). The CDR3 consists of 11 residues.

This clonotype was recorded only once. The rearrangement links TRBV7-9 to TRBJ2-7; possibly TRBD2 for D (7 bases). Germline V CDR1 and CDR2: SEHNR, FQNEAQ (reference sequence). This CDR3 is 14 amino acids long. Trimming took off 7 bases at V and 2 bases at J, with 15 bases between the two ends. CDR3 region: CASTGGQGTYEQYF. In DNA, the CDR3 is TGTGCCAGCACCGGGGGGCAGGGCACCTACGAGCAGTACTTC.

The rearrangement uses TRBV18 and TRBJ2-7; D may be TRBD1 (6 bases). The CDR3 is 15 amino acids. Germline V gene sequence: CDR1 KGHSH, CDR2 LQKENI. V was clipped by 3 bases and J by 0 bases, with 12 bases between them. The CDR3 here is CASSPMQGSSYEQYF. The CDR3 DNA reads TGTGCCAGCTCACCGATGCAGGGGAGCTCCTACGAGCAGTACTTC. Complete variable domain (other parts from reference TRBV18 and TRBJ2-7): NAGVMQNPRHLVRRRGQEARLRCSPMKGHSHVYWYRQLPEEGLKFMVYLQKENIIDESGMPKERFSAEFPKEGPSILRIQQVVRGDSAAYFCASSPMQGSSYEQYFGPGTRLTVT.

V gene TRBV29-1 combines with J gene TRBJ1-2; D is ambiguous. Germline V gene lookup returns CDR1 SQVTM and CDR2 ANQGSEA. V lost 2 bases and J lost 4, with 11 bases in between. This CDR3 comprises 13 residues. This CDR3 is CSVENRAFYGYTF. The CDR3 DNA is TGCAGCGTTGAAAACCGGGCTTTCTATGGCTACACCTTC.

This clonotype was counted a single time. The V call is TRBV24-1, the J call TRBJ2-1, with 9 bases fitting TRBD2. This CDR3 comprises 14 residues. The V segment lost 4 bases and the J segment 6 bases; nucleotides outside the gene matches: 3. Germline-derived CDR1 and CDR2 are KGHDR and SFDVKD. CDR3 residues: CATSEAGGTNEQFF. The CDR3 bases are TGTGCCACCAGTGAAGCGGGGGGCACCAATGAGCAGTTCTTC.

This rearrangement joins TRBV20-1 to TRBJ1-1, with 8 bases matching TRBD1. V lost 1 base to trimming and J lost 5 bases; unmatched junction nucleotides: 9. CDR1 and CDR2 from the germline V gene are DFQATT and SNEGSKA (reference sequence). The CDR3 loop spans 15 amino acids. The CDR3 bases are TGCAGTGCTAGAGGGCGCCTAAACAGGGGGACTGAAGCTTTCTTT. Residues: CSARGRLNRGTEAFF.

CDR3: CASSGPVPGRFNYGYTF. Here the CDR3 DNA reads TGTGCCAGCAGCGGACCAGTCCCGGGACGATTTAACTATGGCTACACCTTC. The V gene is TRBV9, the J gene TRBJ1-2; D might be TRBD1 (5 bases). The V end was cut by 3 bases, the J end by 1 base, with 19 bases between. The CDR3 consists of 17 residues. Germline loops: CDR1 SGDLS, CDR2 YYNGEE.

The chain links TRBV7-9 to TRBJ2-3; 8 bases match TRBD2. Germline lookup yields CDR1 SEHNR and CDR2 FQNEAQ (reference sequence). CDR3 length: 17 amino acids. The junction had 15 bases not matched to a gene; V was cut back by 5 bases and J by 5 bases. CDR3 residues: CASSPPLGRGGRDTQYF. The CDR3 coding sequence is TGTGCCAGCAGCCCACCCCTGGGTCGGGGGGGGAGAGATACGCAGTATTTT.

The rearrangement uses TRBV9 and TRBJ2-1; D is possibly TRBD2 (6 bases). The V end was cut by 0 bases, the J end by 7 bases, with 14 bases between. CDR3 length: 15 amino acids. Per the germline V gene, CDR1 is SGDLS and CDR2 is YYNGEE. CDR3 protein: CASSVGAGRTNEQFF. The CDR3 bases are TGTGCCAGCAGCGTAGGGGCGGGAAGGACGAATGAGCAGTTCTTC.

The gene calls are TRBV5-6 and TRBJ2-7; 8 bases match TRBD1. J lost 2 bases, V lost 0 bases, and 4 bases had no gene match. Looked up from germline, CDR1 is SGHDT and CDR2 is YYEEEE. CDR3 size: 15 residues. CDR3 protein: CASSLGPDRAYEQYF. CDR3 coding DNA: TGTGCCAGCAGCTTGGGACCGGACAGGGCCTACGAGCAGTACTTC.

The rearrangement joins TRBV29-1 to TRBJ2-3; a possible D gene is TRBD2 (5 bases). Trimming stripped 2 bases from V and 2 bases from J, with 11 bases between. CDR1 is SQVTM, CDR2 ANQGSEA, per germline. The CDR3 is 14 amino acids. In DNA, the CDR3 is TGCAGCGTTGAATCAGGACTCAACACAGATACGCAGTATTTT. Its translation: CSVESGLNTDTQYF.

This clonotype was observed a single time. This chain uses TRBV11-1 with TRBJ2-7; TRBD2 matches at 9 bases. Germline V CDR1 and CDR2: SGHAT, FQDESV (reference sequence). The trim removed 5 bases at V and 2 bases at J, leaving 10 bases unmatched. The CDR3 loop spans 16 amino acids. Written as DNA, the CDR3 is TGTGCCAGCAGCGACACAGCGGGGGGCTGGACCTACGAGCAGTACTTC. It translates to CASSDTAGGWTYEQYF.

The chain couples TRBV27 to TRBJ1-5; D perhaps matches TRBD1 (6 bases). V lost 6 bases and J 9 bases, leaving 12 bases between the germline ends. The germline gives CDR1 MNHEY, CDR2 SMNVEV (reference sequence). The CDR3 totals 12 residues. CDR3 nucleotides: TGTGCCAGCAGCAGCACAGGGCGGCCCCAGCATTTT. This gives the protein CASSSTGRPQHF.

V gene TRBV2 combines with J gene TRBJ2-7; D possibly corresponds to TRBD2 (5 bases). From germline, CDR1 is SNHLY and CDR2 FYNNEI. CDR3 size: 10 residues. The ends were cut back, 4 bases at V and 13 bases at J, with 11 bases in the middle. CDR3 in DNA: TGTGCCAGCAGTGTCCCGGACTGTTACTTC. This gives the protein CASSVPDCYF.

This clonotype was observed a single time. CDR3 region: CSAIPTGRTAIYEQYF. The CDR3 nucleotides are TGCAGTGCTATACCGACAGGGAGGACCGCCATCTACGAGCAGTACTTC. The chain couples TRBV20-1 to TRBJ2-7; D is possibly TRBD1 (7 bases). The germline V gene encodes CDR1 DFQATT and CDR2 SNEGSKA (reference sequence). The CDR3 extends over 16 amino acids. V was clipped by 4 bases and J by 3 bases, with 22 bases between them.

The chain joins TRBV29-1 to TRBJ2-2; 7 nucleotides line up with TRBD1. The germline gives CDR1 SQVTM, CDR2 ANQGSEA. The CDR3 covers 13 residues. V was clipped by 6 bases and J by 5 bases; unmatched bases: 6. DNA of the CDR3: TGCAGCGTGGGTCCGACAGGGACCGGGGAGCTGTTTTTT. Translated, it gives CSVGPTGTGELFF.